Below, 8 T cell receptor beta chains from the same sample are listed, as sequenced in a study of Tregs in tolerant kidney transplant recipients. Some clones are missing from TCRdb's copy, which holds only in-frame ones; the method was immunoSEQ multiplex PCR. Its table records approximately 35,000 clones. The sample consisted of CD8+ T cells from blood, taken before the transplant. The origin of the receptors is a human donor who received a combined kidney and bone marrow transplant.

As to this clone: The sequenced fragment ends 3 residues before the CDR3 boundary, so the rest is inferred from the germline J gene. V usage is TRBV5-4 and J usage is TRBJ1-2, with TRBD1 matching 10 bases. From germline, CDR1 is SGHNT and CDR2 YYREEE (reference sequence). CDR3 length equals 15 residues. Losses at the gene ends were 5 bases for V and 1 base for J; bases not matched to a gene: 5. The CDR3 protein is CASSPGTGVNYGYTF. The sequenced CDR3 bases are TGTGCCAGCAGTCCCGGGACAGGGGTTAACTATGGC.

Concerning this clone: The read stops 3 residues short of the end of the CDR3; the missing end is completed from the germline J gene. This chain links TRBV2 with TRBJ2-2; 8 bases are a match to TRBD2. The V segment lost 9 bases and the J segment 6 bases; nucleotides outside the gene matches: 0. Germline V lookup: CDR1 SNHLY, CDR2 FYNNEI. The CDR3 is 11 residues long. CDR3 DNA (partial): TGTGCCAGACTAGCGGCCGGGGAG. Its protein is CARLAAGE. From start to end, the CDR3 is CARLAAGELFF.

Turning to this clone: The observed sequence ends 3 residues before the CDR3 terminus, with the missing tail filled in from the germline J gene. The chain is built from TRBV10-3 and TRBJ1-1; D may be TRBD1 (5 bases). The CDR3 length is 14 residues. Germline CDR1 reads ENHRY; CDR2 reads SYGVKD. Trimming shortened V by 4 bases and J by 6 bases, and 15 bases separated the two germline ends. The chain's CDR3 is CAISVPGLKAEAFF. The part of the CDR3 DNA that was read is TGTGCCATCAGTGTTCCGGGACTAAAGGCTGAA.

As for this clone: The CDR3 end falls 3 residues outside the read, so it is completed with the germline J gene. J is TRBJ1-1 and V is TRBV7-6; D ambiguous. The ends were cut back, 4 bases at V and 5 bases at J, with 20 bases in the middle. The length of the CDR3 is 16 residues. CDR1 and CDR2 (germline): SGHVS, FNYEAQ. The CDR3 loop is CASSSRGGGPWTEAFF. The DNA read from the CDR3 is TGTGCCAGCAGCTCCCGGGGAGGAGGGCCATGGACTGAA.

In the case of this clone: The read terminates 3 residues before the CDR3 end, so the remaining end is supplied by the germline J gene. This chain joins TRBV7-2 and TRBJ2-5; the match to TRBD1 covers 10 bases. Germline V gene lookup returns CDR1 SGHTA and CDR2 FQGNSA. CDR3 size: 15 residues. The V segment lost 5 bases and the J segment 5 bases; nucleotides outside the gene matches: 8. Partial CDR3 DNA: TGTGCCAGCAGCGATGGACAGGGGGTAATTGAGACC. Translation gives CASSDGQGVIET. The complete CDR3 protein is CASSDGQGVIETQYF. Drawing the rest from reference TRBV7-2 and TRBJ2-5, the complete variable domain is GAGVSQSPSNKVTEKGKDVELRCDPISGHTALYWYRQSLGQGLEFLIYFQGNSAPDKSGLPSDRFSAERTGGSVSTLTIQRTQQEDSAVYLCASSDGQGVIETQYFGPGTRLLVL.

Incomplete CDR3 DNA: TGTGCCAGCAGCGTAGGTGGACTAGCCTACGAG. It specifies CASSVGGLAYE. The entire CDR3 sequence reads CASSVGGLAYEQYF. The rearrangement links TRBV9 to TRBJ2-7; 7 bases are shared with TRBD2. Coverage ceases 3 residues before the CDR3 finishes, and the germline J gene fills in the end. This CDR3 has 14 residues. V shed 0 bases and J 2 bases; nucleotides not matched to a gene: 2. Germline values: CDR1 SGDLS, CDR2 YYNGEE.

Turning to this clone: The read stops 3 residues short of the end of the CDR3; the missing end is completed from the germline J gene. The chain links TRBV10-1 to TRBJ2-1, with a weak D call TRBD2 (5 bases). Looked up from germline, CDR1 is WNHNN and CDR2 is SYGVQD (reference sequence). The V end was cut by 3 bases, the J end by 2 bases, with 17 bases between. The CDR3 extends over 17 amino acids. Here the CDR3 reads CASSEGPGSGAYNEQFF. The sequenced CDR3 bases are TGCGCCAGCAGTGAAGGTCCGGGGAGCGGAGCCTACAATGAG.

For this clone: The sequenced fragment ends 3 residues before the CDR3 boundary, so the rest is inferred from the germline J gene. The rearrangement uses TRBV20-1 and TRBJ1-2; D remains unclear. The V gene's germline CDR1 is DFQATT and CDR2 SNEGSKA (reference sequence). The CDR3 contains 12 residues. The sequenced part of the CDR3 DNA is TGCAGTGCTAGAGTGACAAGTAACGGC. Amino acids: CSARVTSNG. The entire CDR3 reads CSARVTSNGYTF.